Listed here are 7 T cell receptor beta chains from one sample, sequenced in a study of shared T cell receptors in the human thymus. Generated by immunoSEQ multiplex PCR, the TCRdb table keeps only in-frame clones and is missing some. This sample has about 380,000 clones; 95% occur once, and the top ten carry approximately 0.02%. Sample: thymocytes. Receptors originate from a human donor.

The rearrangement uses TRBV28 and TRBJ1-1, with no clear D. Germline-derived CDR1 and CDR2 are MDHEN and SYDVKM. Trimming took off 3 bases at V and 5 bases at J, with 7 bases between the two ends. The CDR3 totals 12 residues. CDR3 residues: CASSFPGTEAFF. In DNA, the CDR3 is TGTGCCAGCAGTTTCCCGGGGACTGAAGCTTTCTTT.

This chain uses TRBV28 with TRBJ1-3, with unresolved D. The germline V gene has CDR1 MDHEN and CDR2 SYDVKM. Trimming removed 3 bases from V and 0 bases from J, with 9 bases in between. The CDR3 spans 15 residues. In DNA, the CDR3 is TGTGCCAGCAGTTTGTGGCCGGGCTCTGGAAACACCATATATTTT. Translation: CASSLWPGSGNTIYF.

This clone was found once. The CDR3 DNA sequence: TGTGCCAGCAAACACAAGCGGAAAGAGACCCAGTACTTC. Its translation is CASKHKRKETQYF. V usage is TRBV6-6 and J usage is TRBJ2-5, with D possibly being TRBD2 (5 bases). With 7 bases removed from V and 3 bases from J, the gap between germline ends came to 12 bases. This CDR3 is 13 amino acids long. Germline CDR1 is MNHNY and CDR2 is SVGAGI (reference sequence).

The J gene is TRBJ2-7, the V gene TRBV29-1; TRBD1 might be the D (6 bases). CDR1 SQVTM and CDR2 ANQGSEA come from the germline V gene. There are 14 residues in the CDR3. Trimming took 6 bases from V and 2 from J, leaving 17 bases between them. The CDR3: CSVGWTANTYEQYF. DNA of the CDR3: TGCAGCGTCGGGTGGACAGCGAACACCTACGAGCAGTACTTC.

The V call is TRBV27, the J call TRBJ1-1; 10 bases map to TRBD1. This CDR3 comprises 19 residues. Per the germline V gene, CDR1 is MNHEY and CDR2 is SMNVEV (reference sequence). V was pared by 0 bases and J by 0 bases, with 10 bases of the junction left unmatched. In nucleotides, the CDR3 is TGTGCCAGCAGTTTATCCCACCGGGACAGGGGACGGATGAACACTGAAGCTTTCTTT. Translation gives CASSLSHRDRGRMNTEAFF.

The chain links TRBV5-5 to TRBJ2-7; D is uncertain. Per germline, CDR1 SGHKS and CDR2 YYEKEE (reference sequence). Trimming took off 3 bases at V and 2 bases at J, with 3 bases between the two ends. There are 11 residues in the CDR3. The CDR3 loop reads CASSSAYEQYF. DNA of the CDR3: TGTGCCAGCAGCTCGGCCTACGAGCAGTACTTC.

The chain carries TRBV5-6 and TRBJ1-1; D is undetermined. CDR3 length equals 13 residues. Germline V gene data show CDR1 as SGHDT and CDR2 as YYEEEE. Trimming took off 2 bases at V and 5 bases at J, with 10 bases between the two ends. The DNA of the CDR3 is TGTGCCAGCAGCTTCCCGGGTGGAACTGAAGCTTTCTTT. Amino acid sequence: CASSFPGGTEAFF.